Shown below are 3 T cell receptor beta chains from a single sample sequenced in a study of shared clonotypes between healthy human individuals. Profiled with immunoSEQ multiplex PCR; TCRdb holds only in-frame clones, not every one. The profile shows some 1 million clones, about 70% of them singletons. The material sequenced was memory CD4+ T cells sorted from blood. The subset denotes: CD45RA-negative fraction. The receptor set was obtained from a man in his late teens or twenties in good health.

This clone was seen repeatedly, ten times or more. This sequence joins TRBV21-1 and TRBJ1-2; TRBD1, the D gene given by the table, was not confirmed from the DNA. TRBV21-1 is designated a pseudogene. The CDR3 runs to 15 residues. CDR3 sequence (DNA): TGTGCCAGCAGCGTCCGGACAGCCAATTTCTATGGCTACACCTTC. As protein: CASSVRTANFYGYTF.

This clone appeared a single time. V is TRBV19 and J is TRBJ2-7; D remains ambiguous. Germline lookup yields CDR1 LNHDA and CDR2 SQIVND (reference sequence). The CDR3 totals 12 residues. V lost 4 bases and J lost 5, with 9 bases in between. Here the CDR3 reads CASSTGGHEQYF. In DNA, the CDR3 is TGTGCCAGTAGTACCGGCGGCCACGAGCAGTACTTC.

The J gene is TRBJ2-3, the V gene TRBV10-1; D could derive from TRBD1 or TRBD2 (6 bases each). The CDR3 runs to 16 residues. From germline, CDR1 is WNHNN and CDR2 SYGVQD (reference sequence). The V end was cut by 8 bases, the J end by 3 bases, with 21 bases between. The CDR3 is CASPMKEGEVTDTQYF. The DNA of the CDR3 is TGCGCCAGCCCAATGAAGGAGGGGGAGGTAACAGATACGCAGTATTTT.